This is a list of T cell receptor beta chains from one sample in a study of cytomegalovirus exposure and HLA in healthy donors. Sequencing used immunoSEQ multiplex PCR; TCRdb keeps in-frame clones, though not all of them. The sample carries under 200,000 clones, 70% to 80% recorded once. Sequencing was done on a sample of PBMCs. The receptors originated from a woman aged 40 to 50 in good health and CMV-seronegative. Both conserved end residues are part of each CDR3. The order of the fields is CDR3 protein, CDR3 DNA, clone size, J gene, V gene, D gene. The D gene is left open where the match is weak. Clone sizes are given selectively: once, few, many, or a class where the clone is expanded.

CASSIRRGQEKLFF	TGTGCCAGTAGTATACGGAGGGGCCAGGAAAAACTGTTTTTT	NA	TRBJ1-4	TRBV19	NA
CASSFIGFNTEAFF	TGTGCCAGCAGTTTTATTGGCTTCAACACTGAAGCTTTCTTT	NA	TRBJ1-1	TRBV28	NA
CASSLPGTASYEQYF	TGTGCCAGCAGCTTGCCCGGGACAGCCTCCTACGAGCAGTACTTC	NA	TRBJ2-7	TRBV5-4	TRBD1
CASSPRTGAYEQYF	TGTGCCAGCAGCCCCCGGACAGGGGCCTACGAGCAGTACTTC	NA	TRBJ2-7	TRBV7-8	TRBD1
CASSSRPNLAGAYNEQFF	TGTGCCAGCAGCTCGAGACCAAACCTAGCGGGAGCCTACAATGAGCAGTTCTTC	NA	TRBJ2-1	TRBV7-2	TRBD2
CASSPSQTPTEQFF	TGTGCCAGCAGTCCGAGCCAAACCCCCACTGAGCAGTTCTTC	NA	TRBJ2-1	TRBV6-6	NA
CASSLGDRGVPNTEAFF	TGTGCCAGCAGCTTAGGCGACAGGGGGGTACCCAACACTGAAGCTTTCTTT	NA	TRBJ1-1	TRBV7-9	TRBD1
CASREDYGSADTQYF	TGTGCCAGCAGGGAAGACTACGGGAGTGCAGATACGCAGTATTTT	few	TRBJ2-3	TRBV6-1	NA
CASSPQGSTYEQYF	TGCGCCAGCAGCCCGCAGGGGTCCACCTACGAGCAGTACTTC	NA	TRBJ2-7	TRBV5-1	NA
CASSPQGEAIYF	TGTGCCAGCAGCCCTCAAGGAGAGGCCATATATTTT	few	TRBJ1-3	TRBV5-4	NA
CASSQEGQGYNSPLHF	TGCGCCAGCAGCCAAGAGGGGCAGGGGTATAATTCACCCCTCCACTTT	NA	TRBJ1-6	TRBV4-1	NA
CASSQDTPRGYGYTF	TGCGCCAGCAGCCAAGATACCCCTCGGGGCTATGGCTACACCTTC	NA	TRBJ1-2	TRBV4-3	NA
CASSPGAVGELFF	TGTGCCAGCAGTCCAGGGGCGGTCGGGGAGCTGTTTTTT	few	TRBJ2-2	TRBV7-9	NA
CASSYRPAGTGTSGSEQYF	TGTGCCAGCAGCTACCGACCCGCCGGGACAGGGACTAGCGGGAGTGAGCAGTACTTC	NA	TRBJ2-7	TRBV7-6	TRBD2
CASSLRDYGYTF	TGTGCCAGCAGCTTGCGGGACTATGGCTACACCTTC	NA	TRBJ1-2	TRBV5-4	NA
CASSLLGLGRTDTQYF	TGTGCCAGCAGTTTATTAGGACTAGGACGCACAGATACGCAGTATTTT	once	TRBJ2-3	TRBV28	TRBD2
CASSLESSDEKLFF	TGTGCCAGCAGCTTGGAATCGAGTGATGAAAAACTGTTTTTT	NA	TRBJ1-4	TRBV5-6	NA
CAGSSSAANWITEAFF	TGTGCCGGGTCTAGCAGCGCCGCGAACTGGATAACTGAAGCTTTCTTT	few	TRBJ1-1	TRBV7-9	NA
CASSPAGTGRSGANVLTF	TGTGCCAGCTCACCTGCAGGGACAGGGAGGTCTGGGGCCAACGTCCTGACTTTC	NA	TRBJ2-6	TRBV18	TRBD1
CASSDERQGAQYF	TGTGCCAGCAGCGACGAACGACAGGGTGCGCAGTACTTC	few	TRBJ2-7	TRBV5-6	TRBD1
CASSDSGTAFFGYTF	TGTGCCAGCAGTGACTCCGGGACAGCTTTTTTCGGCTACACCTTC	NA	TRBJ1-2	TRBV6-4	TRBD1
CASSLTSGRFLWYEQYF	TGTGCCAGCAGTTTGACTAGCGGGAGGTTTTTGTGGTACGAGCAGTACTTC	NA	TRBJ2-7	TRBV27	TRBD2
CASSPGRAGGEKLFF	TGTGCCAGCAGCCCAGGACGAGCCGGGGGTGAAAAACTGTTTTTT	NA	TRBJ1-4	TRBV7-9	NA
CASSLVGGQGDGYTF	TGTGCCAGCAGCTTGGTAGGGGGACAGGGGGACGGCTACACCTTC	NA	TRBJ1-2	TRBV5-5	TRBD1
CASRSSGSYEQYF	TGTGCCAGCAGGTCTAGCGGTTCCTACGAGCAGTACTTC	NA	TRBJ2-7	TRBV27	TRBD2
CASSQDSGTANIQYF	TGCGCCAGCAGCCAAGATTCCGGGACAGCCAACATTCAGTACTTC	once	TRBJ2-4	TRBV4-3	TRBD1
CSGESQETQYF	TGCAGTGGGGAGTCTCAAGAGACCCAGTACTTC	NA	TRBJ2-5	TRBV20-1	NA
CASSRNQLAAFQETQYF	TGTGCCAGCAGCCGTAACCAACTAGCAGCCTTTCAAGAGACCCAGTACTTC	NA	TRBJ2-5	TRBV5-4	NA
CASSWTGGVGGYTF	TGTGCCAGCAGTTGGACAGGGGGAGTTGGTGGCTACACCTTC	NA	TRBJ1-2	TRBV27	TRBD1
CASSLTGTTGYTF	TGCGCCAGCAGCTTAACAGGGACGACTGGCTACACCTTC	NA	TRBJ1-2	TRBV5-1	NA
CAWSVRQGDGYTF	TGTGCCTGGAGTGTACGTCAGGGGGATGGCTACACCTTC	NA	TRBJ1-2	TRBV30	TRBD1
CASTHNWDRGPDTQYF	TGTGCCAGCACCCACAATTGGGACAGGGGGCCAGATACGCAGTATTTT	NA	TRBJ2-3	TRBV27	TRBD1
CASGTSDTGELFF	TGTGCTTCTGGGACTAGCGACACCGGGGAGCTGTTTTTT	NA	TRBJ2-2	TRBV7-3	TRBD2
CASSPEGQPNSNQPQHF	TGTGCCAGTAGTCCCGAGGGACAGCCTAATAGCAATCAGCCCCAGCATTTT	NA	TRBJ1-5	TRBV19	TRBD1
CASSIGTGGETQYF	TGTGCCAGCAGCATCGGGACAGGGGGAGAGACCCAGTACTTC	few	TRBJ2-5	TRBV5-6	TRBD1
CAWSRRQALYGYTF	TGTGCCTGGAGTAGAAGACAGGCCCTCTATGGCTACACCTTC	NA	TRBJ1-2	TRBV30	NA
CASSQDRGLGGQFF	TGCGCCAGCAGCCAAGATCGGGGACTAGGTGGGCAGTTCTTC	NA	TRBJ2-1	TRBV4-3	TRBD2
CASSRQFSNEKLFF	TGTGCCAGCAGTAGACAGTTCAGTAATGAAAAACTGTTTTTT	NA	TRBJ1-4	TRBV27	NA
CASSFGSGPTHGEQYF	TGTGCCAGCAGCTTCGGAAGCGGGCCAACACACGGCGAGCAGTACTTC	NA	TRBJ2-7	TRBV5-4	NA
CASSLVGKQETQYF	TGCGCCAGCAGCTTGGTCGGGAAGCAAGAGACCCAGTACTTC	NA	TRBJ2-5	TRBV5-1	NA
CASIPTGGITEAFF	TGTGCCAGCATCCCGACAGGGGGTATCACTGAAGCTTTCTTT	NA	TRBJ1-1	TRBV7-9	TRBD1
CASSLVVGQGIGTDTQYF	TGTGCCAGCAGCTTGGTGGTTGGGCAGGGTATTGGCACAGATACGCAGTATTTT	NA	TRBJ2-3	TRBV5-8	NA
CSAPIQEQFF	TGCAGTGCTCCCATACAGGAGCAGTTCTTC	NA	TRBJ2-1	TRBV20-1	NA
CASSSPGQGLAGNTIYF	TGTGCCAGCAGTTCACCGGGACAGGGGTTGGCCGGAAACACCATATATTTT	NA	TRBJ1-3	TRBV28	TRBD1
CASSVGDSSEKLFF	TGTGCCAGCAGCGTAGGGGACAGTAGCGAAAAACTGTTTTTT	large	TRBJ1-4	TRBV9	TRBD1
CATSERSGANVLTF	TGTGCCACCTCCGAACGGTCTGGGGCCAACGTCCTGACTTTC	NA	TRBJ2-6	TRBV19	NA
CASSPGTGRAFF	TGTGCCAGTAGCCCAGGGACAGGACGAGCTTTCTTT	NA	TRBJ1-1	TRBV19	TRBD1
CASSEAGGSYEQYF	TGTGCCAGTTCGGAGGCAGGGGGCTCCTACGAGCAGTACTTC	NA	TRBJ2-7	TRBV28	TRBD1
CASSTGTATQETQYF	TGTGCCAGTAGTACTGGGACAGCCACTCAAGAGACCCAGTACTTC	NA	TRBJ2-5	TRBV19	TRBD1
CASSLVGRNTGELFF	TGTGCCAGCAGTTTGGTGGGGAGAAACACCGGGGAGCTGTTTTTT	once	TRBJ2-2	TRBV28	NA
CASSEVRGSGKYNEQFF	TGTGCCAGCAGTGAAGTTCGGGGGAGTGGGAAGTACAATGAGCAGTTCTTC	NA	TRBJ2-1	TRBV6-1	NA
CASSLGGRLNNEQFF	TGTGCCAGCAGCTTAGGCGGGAGGCTTAACAATGAGCAGTTCTTC	NA	TRBJ2-1	TRBV7-8	TRBD2
CASSYPLPDGVGELFF	TGTGCCAGCAGTTACCCCCTCCCGGACGGGGTCGGGGAGCTGTTTTTT	NA	TRBJ2-2	TRBV6-6	NA
CASSFRLAGSNQPQHF	TGTGCCAGCAGCTTCCGACTAGCAGGGAGCAATCAGCCCCAGCATTTT	NA	TRBJ1-5	TRBV7-9	NA
CASEPTNTGELFF	TGCGCCAGCGAGCCAACGAACACCGGGGAGCTGTTTTTT	NA	TRBJ2-2	TRBV10-2	NA
CASSSPIIRELGNEQFF	TGTGCCAGCAGCTCCCCCATTATTCGCGAGCTTGGCAATGAGCAGTTCTTC	NA	TRBJ2-1	TRBV7-9	NA
CASSHPGQGYYEQYF	TGTGCCAGTAGTCACCCAGGACAGGGATACTACGAGCAGTACTTC	once	TRBJ2-7	TRBV19	TRBD1